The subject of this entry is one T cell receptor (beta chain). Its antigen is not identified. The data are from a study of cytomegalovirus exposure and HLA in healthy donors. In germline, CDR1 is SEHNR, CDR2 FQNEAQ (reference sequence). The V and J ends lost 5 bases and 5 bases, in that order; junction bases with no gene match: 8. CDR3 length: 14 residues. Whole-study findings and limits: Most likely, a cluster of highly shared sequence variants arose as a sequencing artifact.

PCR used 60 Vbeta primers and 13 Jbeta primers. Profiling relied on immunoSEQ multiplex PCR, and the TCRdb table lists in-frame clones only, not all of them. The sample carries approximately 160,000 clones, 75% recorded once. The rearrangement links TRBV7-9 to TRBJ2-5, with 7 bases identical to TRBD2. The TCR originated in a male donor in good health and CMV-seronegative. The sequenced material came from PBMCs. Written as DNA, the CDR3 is TGTGCCAGCAGCCGGGAGGAATATGGGGAGACCCAGTACTTC. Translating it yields CASSREEYGETQYF.